These 18 T cell receptor beta chains originate from one sample sequenced in a study of OX40 agonist ivuxolimab in advanced cancers. Method: immunoSEQ multiplex PCR; TCRdb's copy keeps in-frame clones and lacks some. The data show under 45,000 clones, with around four fifths seen just once and under 45% held by the top ten. Sequencing was performed on CD4+ or CD8+ T cells sorted from blood, taken in a trial of the OX40 agonist ivuxolimab. The receptors shown here come from an adult with an advanced solid tumor such as melanoma, head and neck, liver or kidney cancer.

The gene calls are TRBV6-1 and TRBJ2-5; TRBD1 matches 8 bases. The V gene end was trimmed by 3 bases and the J gene end by 4 bases; junction bases not matched to a gene: 4. Germline-derived CDR1 and CDR2 are MNHNS and SASEGT. The CDR3 runs to 14 residues. The CDR3 loop is CASSEGTGLETQYF. The CDR3 DNA is TGTGCCAGCAGTGAGGGGACAGGTCTAGAGACCCAGTACTTC.

J is TRBJ2-1 and V is TRBV7-9, with D unresolved. The CDR3 spans 12 residues. V lost 9 bases, J lost 10 bases, and 16 bases lay in between. CDR1 is SEHNR, CDR2 FQNEAQ, per germline (reference sequence). This CDR3 reads CASQEAVLEQFF. In DNA, the CDR3 is TGTGCCAGTCAAGAGGCGGTTTTGGAGCAGTTCTTC.

The table lists this clone with a count of one. The V call is TRBV18, the J call TRBJ2-5, with D possibly TRBD1 on 6 matching bases. Germline loops: CDR1 KGHSH, CDR2 LQKENI. Trimming took 5 bases from V and 0 from J, leaving 10 bases between them. This CDR3 is built from 14 residues. The CDR3: CASSGGHNQETQYF. CDR3 coding DNA: TGTGCCAGCTCAGGGGGACATAACCAAGAGACCCAGTACTTC.

CDR3 region: CASSQALETSEQFF. CDR3 coding DNA: TGTGCCAGCAGCCAGGCTCTAGAGACCAGTGAGCAGTTCTTC. The gene calls are TRBV14 and TRBJ2-1; D remains ambiguous. V was cut by 3 bases and J by 9 bases, with 15 bases left in between. Germline assignment: CDR1 SGHDN and CDR2 FVKESK. This CDR3 contains 14 residues.

V is TRBV11-3 and J is TRBJ2-1; 10 bases agree with TRBD2. V shed 4 bases and J 8 bases; nucleotides not matched to a gene: 11. The germline V gene encodes CDR1 SGHNT and CDR2 YENEEA. The CDR3 runs to 16 residues. The DNA for the CDR3 is TGTGCCAGCAGCTCAGGGACTAGCGCCCTTCGGGATGAGCAGTTCTTC. Amino acids: CASSSGTSALRDEQFF. Supplemented by reference TRBV11-3 and TRBJ2-1, the full variable domain reads EAGVVQSPRYKIIEKKQPVAFWCNPISGHNTLYWYLQNLGQGPELLIRYENEEAVDDSQLPKDRFSAERLKGVDSTLKIQPAELGDSAVYLCASSSGTSALRDEQFFGPGTRLTVL.

This clone is medium-sized by share. The chain has TRBV6-1 and TRBJ1-1; 7 bases match TRBD1. Germline assignment: CDR1 MNHNS and CDR2 SASEGT. Trimming at V came to 6 bases and at J to 5 bases, leaving 12 bases not matched to a gene. The CDR3 is 15 residues long. CDR3 loop: CASSRYPTGRTEAFF. The CDR3 DNA reads TGTGCCAGCAGCAGATATCCGACAGGGAGGACTGAAGCTTTCTTT.

This chain links TRBV7-2 with TRBJ1-5, with D possibly TRBD1 on 6 matching bases. V shed 3 bases and J shed 1 base, with 13 bases lying between them. The CDR3 consists of 16 residues. Germline CDR1 and CDR2: SGHTA and FQGNSA. CDR3 nucleotide sequence: TGTGCCAGCAGCTTGTGGGGGCCGGAAAGCAATCAGCCCCAGCATTTT. Its protein product is CASSLWGPESNQPQHF. The whole variable domain, remainder taken from reference TRBV7-2 and TRBJ1-5, is GAGVSQSPSNKVTEKGKDVELRCDPISGHTALYWYRQSLGQGLEFLIYFQGNSAPDKSGLPSDRFSAERTGGSVSTLTIQRTQQEDSAVYLCASSLWGPESNQPQHFGDGTRLSIL.

V usage is TRBV2 and J usage is TRBJ2-3, with 7 bases that match TRBD2. This CDR3 is 16 amino acids long. Looked up from germline, CDR1 is SNHLY and CDR2 is FYNNEI. Trimming at V came to 2 bases and at J to 4 bases, leaving 9 bases not matched to a gene. In DNA, the CDR3 is TGTGCCAGCAGTGAACTAGGCGGGAGTGGCCCAGATACGCAGTATTTT. It specifies CASSELGGSGPDTQYF.

This chain links TRBV5-1 with TRBJ2-7; weak D call: TRBD1 (5 bases). In germline, CDR1 is SGHRS, CDR2 YFSETQ. This CDR3 comprises 15 residues. The V gene lost 4 bases and the J gene lost 0 bases, with 14 bases spanning the gap. CDR3 residues: CASSLDGHRSYEQYF. The CDR3 nucleotides read TGCGCCAGCAGCCTGGACGGACACCGCTCCTACGAGCAGTACTTC.

By proportion, this clone is medium-sized. The rearrangement links TRBV9 to TRBJ1-1; 8 nucleotides align to TRBD1. V lost 0 bases and J lost 6; bases outside the gene matches: 4. Per the germline V gene, CDR1 is SGDLS and CDR2 is YYNGEE. The CDR3 extends over 14 amino acids. The CDR3 here is CASSVVSGGSEAFF. CDR3 nucleotide sequence: TGTGCCAGCAGCGTAGTGTCAGGGGGCTCTGAAGCTTTCTTT. Variable domain in full (rest from reference TRBV9 and TRBJ1-1): DSGVTQTPKHLITATGQRVTLRCSPRSGDLSVYWYQQSLDQGLQFLIQYYNGEERAKGNILERFSAQQFPDLHSELNLSSLELGDSALYFCASSVVSGGSEAFFGQGTRLTVV.

The chain carries TRBV2 and TRBJ2-7; TRBD2 matches 7 bases. The CDR3 has 16 residues. Per the germline V gene, CDR1 is SNHLY and CDR2 is FYNNEI. With 6 bases clipped from V and 3 bases from J, the junction kept 14 bases outside the gene matches. The CDR3 sequence: CASRPGGWAKIYEQYF. In DNA, the CDR3 is TGTGCCAGCAGACCCGGGGGGTGGGCAAAAATCTACGAGCAGTACTTC.

The chain recombines TRBV27 with TRBJ1-2, with 9 bases lining up with TRBD1. Germline V gives CDR1 MNHEY, CDR2 SMNVEV (reference sequence). V shed 6 bases, J shed 4 bases, and the junction held 21 bases outside the gene matches. This CDR3 comprises 19 residues. The CDR3 DNA sequence: TGTGCCAGCAGCCAGCCGGAGGGACAGGGCTTTATAGGCCGCTATGGCTACACCTTC. This codes for CASSQPEGQGFIGRYGYTF.

The chain uses TRBV19 and TRBJ1-1; a possible D gene is TRBD1 (6 bases). V was shortened by 3 bases and J by 7 bases, with 12 bases between the two germline ends. The CDR3 is made up of 13 amino acids. The germline V gene encodes CDR1 LNHDA and CDR2 SQIVND (reference sequence). The CDR3 DNA follows: TGTGCCAGTAGTATTCGGAGACAGGATGAAGCTTTCTTT. Its translation: CASSIRRQDEAFF. Drawing the rest from reference TRBV19 and TRBJ1-1, the complete variable domain is DGGITQSPKYLFRKEGQNVTLSCEQNLNHDAMYWYRQDPGQGLRLIYYSQIVNDFQKGDIAEGYSVSREKKESFPLTVTSAQKNPTAFYLCASSIRRQDEAFFGQGTRLTVV.

This clone was observed once. The chain has TRBV13 and TRBJ1-2; D gene ambiguous. V lost 6 bases to trimming and J lost 0 bases, with 11 bases between them. The CDR3 covers 14 residues. CDR1 PRHDT and CDR2 FYEKMQ come from the germline V gene (reference sequence). DNA of the CDR3: TGTGCCAGCAGGGAAACCCCAGCTAACTATGGCTACACCTTC. Protein: CASRETPANYGYTF.

J is TRBJ2-7 and V is TRBV21-1; the DNA was not compared with TRBD1, the D call given in the table. TRBV21-1 is described as a pseudogene. This CDR3 has 12 amino acids. CDR3 in amino acids: CASSFKTYEQYF. The CDR3 DNA is TGTGCCAGCAGCTTCAAAACCTACGAGCAGTACTTC.

V usage is TRBV5-1 and J usage is TRBJ1-5; tentatively, D is TRBD1 (6 bases). Germline CDR1 is SGHRS and CDR2 is YFSETQ. This CDR3 contains 13 residues. The germline V and J ends were trimmed by 5 bases and 7 bases, with 13 bases remaining between them. The CDR3 protein is CASRAGAGQPQHF. The CDR3 nucleotides read TGCGCCAGCAGGGCAGGGGCGGGACAGCCCCAGCATTTT.

The V gene is TRBV28, the J gene TRBJ2-2, with TRBD2 matching over 7 bases. CDR1 is MDHEN, CDR2 SYDVKM, per germline. The V gene end was trimmed by 2 bases and the J gene end by 2 bases; junction bases not matched to a gene: 8. This CDR3 comprises 17 residues. The CDR3 DNA follows: TGTGCCAGCAGTTTAATGGGGGGGAGCTCTAACACCGGGGAGCTGTTTTTT. Its translation: CASSLMGGSSNTGELFF.

The chain combines TRBV11-3 with TRBJ2-2, with 8 bases matching TRBD1. There are 15 residues in the CDR3. V trimming: 5 bases; J trimming: 3 bases; junction bases outside the gene matches: 5. The V gene's germline CDR1 is SGHNT and CDR2 YENEEA. The CDR3: CASSPQGADTGELFF. CDR3 sequence (DNA): TGTGCCAGCAGCCCTCAGGGGGCGGACACCGGGGAGCTGTTTTTT. The variable domain in full, with the rest retrieved from reference TRBV11-3 and TRBJ2-2, is EAGVVQSPRYKIIEKKQPVAFWCNPISGHNTLYWYLQNLGQGPELLIRYENEEAVDDSQLPKDRFSAERLKGVDSTLKIQPAELGDSAVYLCASSPQGADTGELFFGEGSRLTVL.